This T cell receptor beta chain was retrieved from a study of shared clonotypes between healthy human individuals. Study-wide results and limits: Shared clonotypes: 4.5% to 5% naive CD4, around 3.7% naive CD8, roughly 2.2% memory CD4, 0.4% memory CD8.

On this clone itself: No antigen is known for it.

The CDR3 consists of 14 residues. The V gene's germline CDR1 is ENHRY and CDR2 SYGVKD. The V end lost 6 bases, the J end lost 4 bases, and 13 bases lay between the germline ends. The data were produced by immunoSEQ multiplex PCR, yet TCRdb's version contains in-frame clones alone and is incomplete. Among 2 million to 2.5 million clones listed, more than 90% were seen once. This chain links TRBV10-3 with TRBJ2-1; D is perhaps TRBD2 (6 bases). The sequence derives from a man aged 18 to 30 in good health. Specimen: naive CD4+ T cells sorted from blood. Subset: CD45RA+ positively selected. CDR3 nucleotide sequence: TGTGCCATCAGGGCCGGACTATCTTACAATGAGCAGTTCTTC. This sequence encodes CAIRAGLSYNEQFF.